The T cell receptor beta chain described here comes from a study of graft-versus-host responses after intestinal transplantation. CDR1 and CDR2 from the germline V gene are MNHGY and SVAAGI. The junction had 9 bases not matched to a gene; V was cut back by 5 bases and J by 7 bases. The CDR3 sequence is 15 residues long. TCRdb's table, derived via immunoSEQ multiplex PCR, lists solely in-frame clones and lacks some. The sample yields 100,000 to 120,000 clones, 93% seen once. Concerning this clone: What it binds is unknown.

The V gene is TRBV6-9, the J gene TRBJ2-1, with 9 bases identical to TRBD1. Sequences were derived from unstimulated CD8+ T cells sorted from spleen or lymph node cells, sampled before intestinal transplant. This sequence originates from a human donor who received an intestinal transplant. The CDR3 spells CASSRDRARLNEQFF. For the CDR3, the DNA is TGTGCCAGCAGTCGGGACAGGGCGAGATTAAATGAGCAGTTCTTC.